This T cell receptor beta chain was recovered during a study of shared clonotypes between healthy human individuals. Study observations and caveats: On the whole, naive subsets had larger estimated richness than memory subsets had.

Terminally differentiated effector memory CD45RA+ cells were excluded from the naive CD8 cells, which were CD45RO-negative and positively selected for CCR7. This clone was recorded once. Its antigen is currently unknown. This sample also contains other DNA sequences that code for the same CDR3. Some 30,000 T cell genomes, or roughly 200 ng DNA, went into the sorted-subset replicate PCRs. Data came from immunoSEQ multiplex PCR; TCRdb stores just in-frame clones and leaves some out. In the table there are millions of clones, about 95% of which are singletons. Sequences were obtained from naive CD8+ T cells sorted from blood. The origin of this receptor is a young man in good health.

The CDR3 loop is CASSIPGQTYEQYF. The CDR3 DNA is TGTGCCAGTAGTATACCAGGACAGACCTACGAGCAGTACTTC. V and J are TRBV19 and TRBJ2-7; possibly TRBD1 for D (6 bases). From germline, CDR1 is LNHDA and CDR2 SQIVND (reference sequence). V dropped 2 bases and J dropped 2 bases, with 10 bases sitting between them. This CDR3 contains 14 residues.